A single sample is the source of the 18 T cell receptor beta chains below, sequenced in a study of blood T cell repertoires in COVID-19. Sequencing used immunoSEQ multiplex PCR; TCRdb keeps in-frame clones, though not all of them. The repertoire holds 150,000 to 200,000 clones, with just over 85% as singletons. The sample consisted of peripheral blood. The receptors stem from a man aged 60-69 years with acute or convalescent COVID-19.

The chain links TRBV5-6 to TRBJ1-2; TRBD1 agrees at 8 bases. The germline V gene encodes CDR1 SGHDT and CDR2 YYEEEE. V gave up 4 bases and J gave up 0 bases; unmatched junction bases: 8. The CDR3 is 16 residues long. The CDR3 DNA reads TGTGCCAGCAGCGTCGCAGGACAGGGCCCTAACTATGGCTACACCTTC. It codes for CASSVAGQGPNYGYTF.

About this clone: Other DNA sequences in this sample translate to the same CDR3. The chain combines TRBV5-1 with TRBJ2-2; D may be TRBD2 (6 bases). This CDR3 is built from 15 residues. V shed 2 bases and J shed 5 bases, with 13 bases lying between them. The V gene's germline CDR1 is SGHRS and CDR2 YFSETQ. The CDR3, as DNA: TGCGCCAGCAGCTTAGCGGTGGCGGGAACCGGGGAGCTGTTTTTT. Protein: CASSLAVAGTGELFF.

CDR3 residues: CAWSPRAGSEQFF. The CDR3 region has the DNA TGTGCCTGGAGTCCTCGAGCCGGGAGTGAGCAGTTCTTC. The rearrangement links TRBV30 to TRBJ2-1, with a weak D call TRBD2 (6 bases). CDR1 is GTSNPN and CDR2 is SVGIG in the germline V gene (reference sequence). Trimming pared 2 bases from V and 9 bases from J, leaving 14 bases between. This CDR3 region has 13 residues.

This clone has a handful of counts. The V gene is TRBV27, the J gene TRBJ2-7, with TRBD2 matching over 7 bases. From germline, CDR1 is MNHEY and CDR2 SMNVEV (reference sequence). The CDR3 has 17 residues. J was trimmed by 0 bases and V by 0 bases; bases with no gene match: 8. CDR3 region: CASSLSLAGRSSYEQYF. CDR3 nucleotides: TGTGCCAGCAGTTTATCGTTAGCGGGCAGGAGCTCCTACGAGCAGTACTTC.

V and J are TRBV19 and TRBJ1-6, with D unresolved. The V end was cut by 6 bases, the J end by 6 bases, with 12 bases between. Germline V CDR1 and CDR2: LNHDA, SQIVND (reference sequence). There are 14 residues in the CDR3. Written as DNA, the CDR3 is TGTGCCAGTAGCAATGGACTGGGTAATTCACCCCTCCACTTT. It yields the protein CASSNGLGNSPLHF. The full variable domain, in which reference TRBV19 and TRBJ1-6 provide the parts outside the CDR3, is DGGITQSPKYLFRKEGQNVTLSCEQNLNHDAMYWYRQDPGQGLRLIYYSQIVNDFQKGDIAEGYSVSREKKESFPLTVTSAQKNPTAFYLCASSNGLGNSPLHFGNGTRLTVT.

J is TRBJ1-6 and V is TRBV7-8; 10 nucleotides match TRBD1. Germline CDR1 is SGHVS and CDR2 is FQNEAQ. Trimming removed 7 bases from V and 7 bases from J; junction bases left unmatched: 10. The CDR3 totals 16 residues. The CDR3 loop reads CASTKRGDRGNSPLHF. CDR3 DNA: TGTGCCAGCACCAAAAGGGGGGACAGGGGAAATTCACCCCTCCACTTT.

The chain recombines TRBV27 with TRBJ2-7, with a weak D call TRBD1 (6 bases). The CDR3 is 15 residues long. In germline, CDR1 is MNHEY, CDR2 SMNVEV (reference sequence). The V gene lost 6 bases and the J gene lost 0 bases, with 15 bases spanning the gap. The CDR3 region has the DNA TGTGCCAGCAGCCTTCAGGGGACGGTCTCCTACGAGCAGTACTTC. This translates into CASSLQGTVSYEQYF.

The CDR3 protein is CASSPGLAGGETQYF. CDR3 DNA: TGTGCCAGCAGCCCCGGGCTAGCGGGAGGGGAGACCCAGTACTTC. The chain carries TRBV3-1 (or the pseudogene TRBV3-2) and TRBJ2-5; 12 bases fit TRBD2. This CDR3 has 15 amino acids. Trimming cost V 4 bases and J 5 bases; bases outside gene matches: 5. CDR1 and CDR2 from the germline V gene are LGHDT and YNNKEL (reference sequence).

The chain employs TRBV7-8 and TRBJ2-7, with TRBD1 as a possible D gene (6 bases). This CDR3 comprises 14 residues. The germline gives CDR1 SGHVS, CDR2 FQNEAQ. V shed 5 bases and J shed 3 bases, with 14 bases lying between them. The CDR3, as DNA: TGTGCCAGCAGCCTCCGGACAGACGGCTACGAGCAGTACTTC. Translated: CASSLRTDGYEQYF.

The rearrangement joins TRBV20-1 to TRBJ1-4; weak D call: TRBD1 (5 bases). CDR1 is DFQATT and CDR2 is SNEGSKA in the germline V gene (reference sequence). The V end lost 3 bases, the J end lost 4 bases, and 9 bases lay between the germline ends. There are 13 residues in the CDR3. CDR3 residues: CSASGQGNEKLFF. For the CDR3, the DNA is TGCAGTGCTAGTGGGCAGGGTAATGAAAAACTGTTTTTT.

V usage is TRBV28 and J usage is TRBJ1-5, with 7 bases aligning to TRBD1. V trimming: 6 bases; J trimming: 8 bases; junction bases outside the gene matches: 13. CDR3 length equals 15 residues. Germline loops: CDR1 MDHEN, CDR2 SYDVKM. The CDR3 spells CASRTLAGGSEPQHF. The CDR3 coding sequence is TGTGCCAGCAGGACACTGGCAGGGGGGAGTGAGCCCCAGCATTTT.

This clone was seen more than once but under ten times. V is TRBV7-2 and J is TRBJ2-1, with D tentatively TRBD2 (6 bases). The ends were cut back, 5 bases at V and 5 bases at J, with 13 bases in the middle. CDR1 and CDR2 (germline): SGHTA, FQGNSA. There are 14 residues in the CDR3. CDR3 nucleotides: TGTGCCAGCAGCCTTACGGCGGGAAACAATGAGCAGTTCTTC. Translation gives CASSLTAGNNEQFF.

The rearrangement joins TRBV28 to TRBJ1-6; 9 bases align to TRBD1. Germline loops: CDR1 MDHEN, CDR2 SYDVKM. With 1 base clipped from V and 10 bases from J, the junction kept 8 bases outside the gene matches. The CDR3 runs to 16 residues. The CDR3 DNA reads as TGTGCCAGCAGTTTATTCTCGGGACAGGGAAACTCACCCCTCCACTTT. This translates into CASSLFSGQGNSPLHF.

The chain recombines TRBV9 with TRBJ2-1; D possibly corresponds to TRBD1 (6 bases). V was trimmed by 0 bases and J by 7 bases, leaving 14 bases between them. Germline CDR1 is SGDLS and CDR2 is YYNGEE. This CDR3 is built from 15 residues. This CDR3 reads CASSVAPGAPNEQFF. In DNA form, the CDR3 reads TGTGCCAGCAGCGTAGCTCCAGGGGCACCGAATGAGCAGTTCTTC. Complete variable domain (other parts from reference TRBV9 and TRBJ2-1): DSGVTQTPKHLITATGQRVTLRCSPRSGDLSVYWYQQSLDQGLQFLIQYYNGEERAKGNILERFSAQQFPDLHSELNLSSLELGDSALYFCASSVAPGAPNEQFFGPGTRLTVL.

The chain is built from TRBV7-8 and TRBJ1-5; 7 positions match TRBD1. V trimming: 3 bases; J trimming: 4 bases; junction bases outside the gene matches: 6. This CDR3 contains 15 residues. Germline CDR1 SGHVS, CDR2 FQNEAQ. The CDR3 here is CASSLNLQGNQPQHF. CDR3 nucleotides: TGTGCCAGCAGCTTGAACTTACAGGGGAATCAGCCCCAGCATTTT.

This sequence joins TRBV9 and TRBJ2-7; D might be TRBD2 (5 bases). V was shortened by 0 bases and J by 1 base, with 11 bases between the two germline ends. This CDR3 has 15 amino acids. Germline CDR1 is SGDLS and CDR2 is YYNGEE. CDR3 loop: CASSVGTQWSYEQYF. The CDR3 DNA is TGTGCCAGCAGCGTAGGGACTCAGTGGTCCTACGAGCAGTACTTC.

V and J are TRBV5-1 and TRBJ2-1, with 9 nucleotides matching TRBD2. The trim removed 5 bases at V and 9 bases at J, leaving 12 bases unmatched. CDR1 and CDR2 (germline): SGHRS, YFSETQ. There are 15 residues in the CDR3. CDR3 residues: CASSRREGLGSEQFF. The CDR3 DNA reads as TGCGCCAGCAGTAGGCGGGAGGGCCTGGGGAGTGAGCAGTTCTTC.

The chain carries TRBV24-1 and TRBJ2-7, with 7 bases matching TRBD1. The CDR3 totals 13 residues. V gave up 10 bases and J gave up 2 bases; unmatched junction bases: 7. From germline, CDR1 is KGHDR and CDR2 SFDVKD. The CDR3 loop is CATSGTEAYEQYF. The CDR3 DNA reads as TGTGCCACGTCCGGGACAGAAGCCTACGAGCAGTACTTC.